This T cell receptor (beta chain) was found in a study of T-cell reconstitution after alpha-beta-depleted transplantation in children. Study-level results: Several hundred rapidly expanded clones from non-depleted graft cells reportedly supplied alpha-beta T cells about two months post-transplant.

Unique molecular identifiers were incorporated into the prepared TCRbeta library. TCRdb used MiXCR to reprocess the PCR reads, holding one entry per CDR3 protein. Among more than 500,000 distinct CDR3 sequences listed, around 10% were seen once. This clonotype was picked up a small number of times. Its target is unknown. Germline V CDR1 and CDR2: MGHRA, YSYEKL. The CDR3 has 17 amino acids. V shed 4 bases, J shed 0 bases, and the junction held 8 bases outside the gene matches. The sequences come from PBMCs, mostly from graft donor cells, collected 180 days after TCRalphabeta/CD19-depleted stem cell transplant. This sequence originates from a female patient aged 2-15 years who had a stem cell transplant for aplastic anemia, so the T cells may come from the graft donor. The rearrangement joins TRBV4-1 to TRBJ2-1, with 8 bases aligning to TRBD2. The CDR3 protein is CASSRDGLAGSYNEQFF. For the CDR3, the DNA is TGCGCCAGCAGCCGCGATGGACTAGCTGGCTCCTACAATGAGCAGTTCTTC.